Below are 5 T cell receptor beta chains sequenced from a single sample in a study of blood T cell repertoires in COVID-19. TCRdb's table, derived via immunoSEQ multiplex PCR, lists solely in-frame clones and lacks some. This repertoire shows around 380,000 clones, approximately 87% found once; its top ten account for roughly 1.4%. Sequenced sample: PBMCs or T cells enriched from blood (not recorded which). The receptors were sampled from a man aged 25 to 45 who had recovered from COVID-19.

The chain recombines TRBV7-3 with TRBJ2-5; 8 bases align to TRBD1. The CDR3 is 15 amino acids. V lost 2 bases, J lost 4 bases, and 6 bases stayed unmatched. From germline, CDR1 is SGHTA and CDR2 FQGTGA. The CDR3 is CASSLGQGGRETQYF. As DNA, the CDR3 is TGTGCCAGCAGCTTAGGACAGGGTGGAAGAGAGACCCAGTACTTC.

The gene calls are TRBV19 and TRBJ1-2, with D possibly TRBD1 on 6 matching bases. Germline V gives CDR1 LNHDA, CDR2 SQIVND (reference sequence). CDR3 length: 13 amino acids. Trimming took 9 bases from V and 7 from J, leaving 18 bases between them. The CDR3 loop reads CASHGRGGRGYTF. The CDR3 DNA sequence: TGTGCCAGCCACGGTAGGGGGGGCCGTGGCTACACCTTC. Based on the CDR3 plus reference TRBV19 and TRBJ1-2, the full variable domain is DGGITQSPKYLFRKEGQNVTLSCEQNLNHDAMYWYRQDPGQGLRLIYYSQIVNDFQKGDIAEGYSVSREKKESFPLTVTSAQKNPTAFYLCASHGRGGRGYTFGSGTRLTVV.

This chain links TRBV19 with TRBJ1-5, with D unresolved. Germline CDR1 reads LNHDA; CDR2 reads SQIVND (reference sequence). This CDR3 spans 14 amino acids. Trimming took 4 bases from V and 0 from J, leaving 7 bases between them. DNA of the CDR3: TGTGCCAGTAGTAAACTCTATAGCAATCAGCCCCAGCATTTT. Protein: CASSKLYSNQPQHF.

The CDR3 DNA sequence: TGTGCCTGGAGTGGACAGAGGAACACTGAAGCTTTCTTT. It encodes CAWSGQRNTEAFF. V usage is TRBV30 and J usage is TRBJ1-1, with D possibly TRBD1 on 5 matching bases. Trimming stripped 1 base from V and 1 base from J, with 7 bases between. The V gene's germline CDR1 is GTSNPN and CDR2 SVGIG (reference sequence). This CDR3 spans 13 amino acids. Full variable domain (missing parts from reference TRBV30 and TRBJ1-1): SQTIHQWPATLVQPVGSPLSLECTVEGTSNPNLYWYRQAAGRGLQLLFYSVGIGQISSEVPQNLSASRPQDRQFILSSKKLLLSDSGFYLCAWSGQRNTEAFFGQGTRLTVV.

The chain has TRBV9 and TRBJ2-3, with 9 bases lining up with TRBD1. CDR1 and CDR2 (germline): SGDLS, YYNGEE. CDR3 size: 14 residues. J lost 6 bases, V lost 4 bases, and 6 bases had no gene match. CDR3: CASSPTGGRDTQYF. As DNA, the CDR3 is TGTGCCAGCAGCCCGACAGGGGGAAGGGATACGCAGTATTTT.